The clone carrying this TCR beta chain was observed at least ten times. What it binds is not known. This specimen belongs to a study of T cells after yellow fever vaccination. TCRdb reanalysed the 5' RACE reads using MiXCR and keeps one entry per CDR3 protein. The sample holds approximately 250,000 distinct CDR3 sequences, about 3.9% seen once. There are 15 residues in the CDR3. Germline lookup yields CDR1 SGHRS and CDR2 YFSETQ. V lost 1 base, J lost 4 bases, and 13 bases lay in between. Broader study findings: Any FACS-sorted repertoire could hold abundant clonotypes that contaminate it from the bulk population. The booster response re-showed most primary clones: approximately 97% CD4, more than 70% CD8.

The sequence was collected from a man aged 18 to 30 who received the YFV17D yellow fever vaccine. The J gene is TRBJ2-3, the V gene TRBV5-1, with D tentatively TRBD1 (5 bases). The specimen comprised PBMCs, sampled 15 days after the yellow fever booster vaccination. The CDR3 sequence is CASSLQGWGPDTQYF. CDR3 nucleotide sequence: TGCGCCAGCAGCTTGCAGGGCTGGGGCCCAGATACGCAGTATTTT.